Listed below are T cell receptor beta chains from one sample, sequenced in a study of blood T cell repertoires in COVID-19. Generated by immunoSEQ multiplex PCR, the TCRdb table keeps only in-frame clones and is missing some. The sample holds approximately 99,000 clones, about 85% seen once. Sequenced material: peripheral blood. The receptor set was obtained from a woman in her 70s with acute or convalescent COVID-19. Each CDR3 is given with its conserved first and last residue. Each record gives: V gene, clone size, J gene, D gene, CDR3 protein, CDR3 DNA. The D gene is left open where the match is weak. Some rows have no size entry. The others give once, few or many, or a class for an expanded clone.

TRBV29-1	once	TRBJ2-1	TRBD2	CSAWGTSGEGEQFF	TGCAGCGCCTGGGGGACTAGCGGCGAGGGGGAGCAGTTCTTC
TRBV6-1	few	TRBJ2-3	TRBD2	CASSEEQQGGRIDTQYF	TGTGCCAGCAGTGAGGAACAGCAGGGAGGGAGGATAGATACGCAGTATTTT
TRBV10-3	.	TRBJ2-1	TRBD2	CAISESKRELEQFF	TGTGCCATCAGTGAGTCGAAGCGGGAGTTGGAGCAGTTCTTC
TRBV7-9	.	TRBJ1-5	.	CASSSGGRVSPQHF	TGTGCCAGCAGCTCCGGGGGGCGCGTCTCGCCCCAGCATTTT
TRBV5-4	few	TRBJ1-1	.	CASRISSGNTEAFF	TGTGCCAGCAGAATCTCCTCCGGGAACACTGAAGCTTTCTTT
TRBV10-2	.	TRBJ1-5	.	CASSEPGPISNQPQHF	TGCGCCAGCAGTGAGCCAGGGCCGATTAGCAATCAGCCCCAGCATTTT
TRBV7-2	.	TRBJ1-2	TRBD1	CASSYRDRGLNGYTF	TGTGCCAGCAGCTACCGGGACAGGGGGCTAAATGGCTACACCTTC
TRBV3-1/TRBV3-2	.	TRBJ2-1	.	CASSQETLRGEHNEQFF	TGTGCCAGCAGCCAAGAAACATTGCGGGGCGAACACAATGAGCAGTTCTTC
TRBV11-2	once	TRBJ2-7	.	CASSLDRRSSYEQYF	TGTGCCAGCAGCTTAGATAGGCGGAGCTCTTACGAGCAGTACTTC
TRBV7-9	.	TRBJ2-3	.	CASSALGGKGTDTQYF	TGTGCCAGCAGCGCCCTCGGCGGTAAGGGGACAGATACGCAGTATTTT
TRBV5-1	.	TRBJ2-1	.	CASSLAGVLYNEQFF	TGCGCCAGCAGCTTGGCCGGGGTCCTCTACAATGAGCAGTTCTTC
TRBV11-3	.	TRBJ2-7	.	CASSVSSSGLYEQYF	TGTGCCAGCAGCGTTTCTTCCTCGGGACTCTACGAGCAGTACTTC
TRBV7-2	.	TRBJ2-2	TRBD2	CASTGTSGGGELFF	TGTGCCAGCACCGGGACTAGCGGGGGCGGGGAGCTGTTTTTT
TRBV6-1	.	TRBJ2-1	.	CASSDYHSGSYNEQFF	TGTGCCAGCAGTGATTACCACAGCGGCTCCTACAATGAGCAGTTCTTC
TRBV7-8	.	TRBJ2-7	.	CASSLTRVSYEQYF	TGTGCCAGCAGCTTAACCAGGGTCTCCTACGAGCAGTACTTC
TRBV5-4	.	TRBJ1-2	.	CAIHSVGRGDGYTF	TGTGCCATCCATTCAGTAGGGCGGGGGGATGGCTACACCTTC
TRBV9	.	TRBJ2-2	.	CASSVGRRDTGELFF	TGTGCCAGCAGCGTAGGGCGGAGGGACACCGGGGAGCTGTTTTTT
TRBV5-4	.	TRBJ1-6	TRBD1	CASSGRTGGSNSPLHF	TGTGCCAGCAGCGGACGAACAGGGGGGAGTAATTCACCCCTCCACTTT
TRBV7-2	.	TRBJ1-1	.	CASSRRGGDGEAFF	TGTGCCAGCAGCCGCCGTGGAGGGGATGGTGAAGCTTTCTTT
TRBV7-2	.	TRBJ2-2	.	CASSLVGHHTGELFF	TGTGCCAGCAGCTTAGTGGGACACCACACCGGGGAGCTGTTTTTT
TRBV7-9	few	TRBJ1-1	TRBD1	CASSDTGGFGTEAFF	TGTGCCAGCAGCGATACAGGGGGCTTTGGCACTGAAGCTTTCTTT
TRBV6-5	.	TRBJ2-3	.	CASSPSGEQTQYF	TGTGCCAGCAGTCCTAGTGGGGAGCAGACGCAGTATTTT
TRBV27	.	TRBJ2-2	.	CASSRESGELFF	TGTGCCAGCAGTCGAGAGAGTGGGGAGCTGTTTTTT
TRBV28	.	TRBJ2-2	TRBD2	CASSLTSLNTGELFF	TGTGCCAGCAGCTTGACTAGCTTAAACACCGGGGAGCTGTTTTTT
TRBV24-1	.	TRBJ2-2	TRBD1	CATSDYDRGVTGELFF	TGTGCCACCAGTGATTATGACAGGGGGGTCACCGGGGAGCTGTTTTTT
TRBV19	once	TRBJ2-1	TRBD1	CASSIPGQGHEQFF	TGTGCCAGTAGTATCCCGGGACAGGGCCATGAGCAGTTCTTC
TRBV3-1/TRBV3-2	.	TRBJ1-5	TRBD1	CASSLGQGSQPQHF	TGTGCCAGCAGCCTAGGACAGGGCTCACAGCCCCAGCATTTT
TRBV3-1/TRBV3-2	.	TRBJ2-2	TRBD1	CASSQTGIINTGELFF	TGTGCCAGCAGCCAGACAGGGATTATCAACACCGGGGAGCTGTTTTTT
TRBV5-1	.	TRBJ1-3	TRBD1	CASSSGQDSGNTIYF	TGCGCCAGCAGCTCAGGACAGGACTCTGGAAACACCATATATTTT
TRBV6-4	once	TRBJ2-3	.	CASSDGARDTQYF	TGTGCCAGCAGTGACGGGGCTCGAGATACGCAGTATTTT
TRBV14	few	TRBJ2-5	.	CASSQTIRETQYF	TGTGCCAGCAGCCAAACCATACGGGAGACCCAGTACTTC